The 23 T cell receptor beta chains listed next were all sequenced from one sample in a study of long-term antiretroviral therapy in people with HIV. At survey level, the immunoSEQ assay was run in its v3.0 version. Produced via immunoSEQ multiplex PCR; TCRdb's table is partial and in-frame only. The sample holds around 40,000 clones, roughly 90% seen once. The sample in question was unsorted PBMCs, obtained just before starting antiretroviral therapy. These receptors were taken from a young woman with HIV.

The chain uses TRBV6-1 and TRBJ1-2; D not certain. The length of the CDR3 is 15 residues. Germline CDR1 is MNHNS and CDR2 is SASEGT. The V end was cut by 1 base, the J end by 2 bases, with 11 bases between. CDR3 amino acids: CASSEGPGRNYGYTF. CDR3 DNA: TGTGCCAGCAGTGAAGGTCCGGGGAGAAACTATGGCTACACCTTC.

The chain joins TRBV7-2 to TRBJ2-7; TRBD2 aligns across 7 bases. The ends lost 6 bases at V and 4 bases at J; junction bases unmatched: 6. This CDR3 comprises 13 residues. Germline CDR1 and CDR2: SGHTA and FQGNSA. CDR3 sequence (DNA): TGTGCCAGCAGTGGCGGGAGCTCTTACGAGCAGTACTTC. It encodes CASSGGSSYEQYF.

The CDR3 region has the DNA TGTGCCAGCGGTAGGACTAGCGGTGCTAGAGAGCAGTACTTC. Its protein is CASGRTSGAREQYF. V usage is TRBV27 and J usage is TRBJ2-7, with 10 bases lining up with TRBD2. The CDR3 covers 14 residues. Germline CDR1 is MNHEY and CDR2 is SMNVEV (reference sequence). The J segment lost 7 bases and the V segment lost 8 bases, leaving 11 bases of the junction unmatched.

This chain uses TRBV5-1 with TRBJ1-1; D is ambiguous. Germline CDR1 SGHRS, CDR2 YFSETQ. This CDR3 has 16 amino acids. Trimming took off 0 bases at V and 5 bases at J, with 17 bases between the two ends. CDR3 in amino acids: CASSLEGSLDGTEAFF. The CDR3 DNA follows: TGCGCCAGCAGCTTGGAAGGCAGCCTGGATGGGACTGAAGCTTTCTTT.

The chain uses TRBV28 and TRBJ2-2; D might be TRBD1 (6 bases). Germline V gene lookup returns CDR1 MDHEN and CDR2 SYDVKM. The CDR3 length is 13 residues. V was pared by 6 bases and J by 6 bases, with 11 bases between. The CDR3 protein is CASRPTGPGELFF. CDR3 coding DNA: TGTGCCAGCAGGCCTACAGGGCCCGGGGAGCTGTTTTTT.

The table lists this clone with a few counts. CDR3 nucleotide sequence: TGTGCCAGCAGTTACTCGGGCCAGGCGAGCTACACCTTC. It translates to CASSYSGQASYTF. The chain recombines TRBV6-6 with TRBJ1-2; D call uncertain. V lost 0 bases and J lost 9, with 11 bases in between. In germline, CDR1 is MNHNY, CDR2 SVGAGI (reference sequence). The CDR3 extends over 13 amino acids.

This chain uses TRBV6-6 with TRBJ2-3; 14 nucleotides line up with TRBD2. The CDR3 covers 16 residues. The V and J ends lost 0 bases and 8 bases, in that order; junction bases with no gene match: 4. Germline V gene sequence: CDR1 MNHNY, CDR2 SVGAGI (reference sequence). The CDR3 DNA reads TGTGCCAGCAGTTACTCGACTAGCGGGAGGGCCCCTACGCAGTATTTT. It yields the protein CASSYSTSGRAPTQYF.

This clone was detected only once. The chain joins TRBV18 to TRBJ2-3, with TRBD1 matching 9 bases. CDR1 KGHSH and CDR2 LQKENI come from the germline V gene. The CDR3 consists of 15 residues. V lost 6 bases, J lost 6 bases, and 10 bases stayed unmatched. CDR3 nucleotide sequence: TGTGCCAGCTCGAAACAGGGGGCGAGTTTGGATACGCAGTATTTT. Translation: CASSKQGASLDTQYF.

CDR3 nucleotides: TGTGCCAGCAGCTTAGAATCCCGTGGCTATGGCTACACCTTC. Its protein is CASSLESRGYGYTF. This chain connects TRBV7-9 to TRBJ1-2, with D hard to call. This CDR3 is 14 amino acids long. Trimming removed 1 base from V and 4 bases from J, with 10 bases in between. Germline V gene sequence: CDR1 SEHNR, CDR2 FQNEAQ (reference sequence).

The chain has TRBV6-1 and TRBJ2-7, with TRBD1 as a possible D gene (7 bases). The CDR3 extends over 15 amino acids. V was cut by 2 bases and J by 6 bases, with 17 bases left in between. Per germline, CDR1 MNHNS and CDR2 SASEGT. For the CDR3, the DNA is TGTGCCAGCAGTGAACTGGAGGGGGCGGTATTCGAGCAGTACTTC. Translation: CASSELEGAVFEQYF.

The gene calls are TRBV4-3 and TRBJ2-3; 13 nucleotides agree with TRBD2. This CDR3 comprises 16 residues. Trimming at V came to 4 bases and at J to 3 bases, leaving 4 bases not matched to a gene. Germline CDR1 is LGHNA and CDR2 is YSLEER. The CDR3 DNA sequence: TGCGCCAGCAGCCCCAGGACTAGCGGGAGTACAGATACGCAGTATTTT. As protein: CASSPRTSGSTDTQYF.

The chain links TRBV7-9 to TRBJ2-3, with D perhaps given as TRBD1 or TRBD2 (5 bases each). Germline values: CDR1 SEHNR, CDR2 FQNEAQ (reference sequence). The V gene lost 0 bases and the J gene lost 1 base, with 11 bases spanning the gap. The CDR3 extends over 16 amino acids. CDR3 in amino acids: CASSLAGAGGTDTQYF. The DNA of the CDR3 is TGTGCCAGCAGCTTAGCCGGGGCCGGTGGCACAGATACGCAGTATTTT.

V usage is TRBV27 and J usage is TRBJ2-3; D is undetermined. The CDR3 length is 13 residues. Trimming took 2 bases from V and 0 from J, leaving 3 bases between them. Germline CDR1 is MNHEY and CDR2 is SMNVEV (reference sequence). CDR3 sequence: CASSLLSTDTQYF. The CDR3 DNA is TGTGCCAGCAGTTTACTGAGCACAGATACGCAGTATTTT.

This sequence joins TRBV4-3 and TRBJ1-5, with a possible D match to TRBD1 (5 bases). Trimming left V 0 bases short and J 4 bases short, with 10 bases between. The CDR3 spans 15 residues. Looked up from germline, CDR1 is LGHNA and CDR2 is YSLEER. The CDR3, as DNA: TGCGCCAGCAGCCAAGATAAGGGGAGAAATCAGCCCCAGCATTTT. It specifies CASSQDKGRNQPQHF.

This chain links TRBV19 with TRBJ1-5; no reliable D call. The CDR3 is made up of 13 amino acids. V was clipped by 4 bases and J by 2 bases, with 6 bases between them. Germline CDR1 is LNHDA and CDR2 is SQIVND (reference sequence). The DNA for the CDR3 is TGTGCCAGTAGTAGACGGGGCAATCAGCCCCAGCATTTT. This gives the protein CASSRRGNQPQHF.

The chain uses TRBV10-3 and TRBJ2-1; 10 positions match TRBD2. Germline trimming cut 6 bases from V and 3 bases from J; bases unmatched to any gene: 2. This CDR3 is built from 14 residues. CDR1 is ENHRY and CDR2 is SYGVKD in the germline V gene. CDR3 loop: CAIRTSGNYNEQFF. The CDR3 nucleotides read TGTGCCATCAGAACTAGCGGGAACTACAATGAGCAGTTCTTC.

This clone has a single count. The chain combines TRBV7-2 with TRBJ1-2, with D maybe TRBD1 (5 bases). The V gene's germline CDR1 is SGHTA and CDR2 FQGNSA. Trimming cost V 3 bases and J 8 bases, with 19 bases left between them. The CDR3 is 15 residues long. CDR3 region: CASSLWLVGQTGYTF. The CDR3 DNA is TGTGCCAGCAGCTTGTGGTTGGTGGGGCAAACCGGCTACACCTTC.

The chain has TRBV19 and TRBJ2-5, with a weak D call TRBD2 (5 bases). With 5 bases removed from V and 5 bases from J, the gap between germline ends came to 12 bases. The CDR3 runs 13 residues. Per germline, CDR1 LNHDA and CDR2 SQIVND (reference sequence). CDR3 residues: CASSPKTGETQYF. CDR3 nucleotides: TGTGCCAGTAGTCCAAAGACGGGGGAGACCCAGTACTTC.

This clone was detected only a few times. CDR3 nucleotide sequence: TGTGCCAGCAGTCTATTCAATCAGCCCCAGCATTTT. This gives the protein CASSLFNQPQHF. The genes are TRBV28 and TRBJ1-5; D gene uncertain. Germline V gives CDR1 MDHEN, CDR2 SYDVKM. The CDR3 runs to 12 residues. Trimming pared 5 bases from V and 3 bases from J, leaving 5 bases between. The whole variable domain, filled in from reference TRBV28 and TRBJ1-5, reads DVKVTQSSRYLVKRTGEKVFLECVQDMDHENMFWYRQDPGLGLRLIYFSYDVKMKEKGDIPEGYSVSREKKERFSLILESASTNQTSMYLCASSLFNQPQHFGDGTRLSIL.

This clone appeared once. This rearrangement joins TRBV6-1 to TRBJ1-3; D ambiguous. The CDR3 has 16 residues. Germline V gene lookup returns CDR1 MNHNS and CDR2 SASEGT. Trimming removed 3 bases from V and 3 bases from J, with 15 bases in between. This CDR3 reads CASSDLSNLHGNTIYF. The CDR3 DNA is TGTGCCAGCAGTGATCTCTCAAATCTTCATGGAAACACCATATATTTT.

The V and J genes are TRBV6-4 and TRBJ2-3; 12 bases are shared with TRBD1. J gave up 4 bases and V 9 bases, and 14 bases lay outside the gene matches. The CDR3 loop spans 17 amino acids. Germline V gives CDR1 MRHNA, CDR2 SNTAGT. Here the CDR3 reads CASSSIPGQGASDTQYF. CDR3 DNA sequence: TGTGCCAGTTCGTCTATACCGGGACAGGGGGCATCAGATACGCAGTATTTT.

The J gene is TRBJ2-1, the V gene TRBV9; D is possibly TRBD1 or TRBD2 (5 bases each). Trimming shortened V by 0 bases and J by 5 bases, and 21 bases separated the two germline ends. The CDR3 covers 18 residues. Germline V gene sequence: CDR1 SGDLS, CDR2 YYNGEE. The CDR3 DNA is TGTGCCAGCAGCGTAGAAGGGGTGGGACGGTTTCTCGACAATGAGCAGTTCTTC. Encoded protein: CASSVEGVGRFLDNEQFF.

This clone appeared a single time. The V and J genes are TRBV6-6 and TRBJ2-1; D may be TRBD2 (5 bases). There are 13 residues in the CDR3. Per germline, CDR1 MNHNY and CDR2 SVGAGI (reference sequence). The ends were cut back, 8 bases at V and 4 bases at J, with 12 bases in the middle. CDR3 DNA sequence: TGTGCCAGCGTCCAAGCGGCATACAATGAGCAGTTCTTC. Amino acid sequence: CASVQAAYNEQFF.